A selection of T cell receptor beta chains follows, all from one sample in a study of T-cell memory formation after mild COVID-19. TCRdb fed the 5' RACE reads into MiXCR, producing one record per CDR3 protein. The repertoire holds tens of thousands of distinct CDR3 sequences, with about 15% as singletons. The material sequenced was PBMCs or a T cell subset sorted from them (not recorded which). Receptor source: an adult woman who had mild COVID-19 (a few samples of this study predate the infection). Cell type and time point are not known. Each CDR3 is given with its conserved first and last residue. A D gene is named only where the DNA matches it firmly. Where a row states a size, it is once, few, many or the class of an expanded clone; other rows omit it.

len: 16; abundance: .; d_gene: TRBD1; j_gene: TRBJ2-3; v_gene: TRBV7-9; CDR3nt: TGTGCCAGCAGGTCCAGGACAGGCGGCCGCACAGATACGCAGTATTTT; CDR3aa: CASRSRTGGRTDTQYF
len: 14; abundance: .; d_gene: TRBD2; j_gene: TRBJ2-7; v_gene: TRBV20-1; CDR3nt: TGCAGTGCTAGGCACAGCGGGGGTTGGAACGAGCAGTACTTC; CDR3aa: CSARHSGGWNEQYF
len: 18; abundance: few; d_gene: .; j_gene: TRBJ2-7; v_gene: TRBV11-2; CDR3nt: TGTGCCAGCAGCTTAACCCGGGACACGCGTGAGTGGGGGGGCGAGCAGTACTTC; CDR3aa: CASSLTRDTREWGGEQYF
len: 12; abundance: few; d_gene: .; j_gene: TRBJ2-1; v_gene: TRBV5-6; CDR3nt: TGTGCCAGCAGCTTGGACGGAGGTGAGCAGTTCTTC; CDR3aa: CASSLDGGEQFF
len: 16; abundance: .; d_gene: TRBD2; j_gene: TRBJ2-2; v_gene: TRBV20-1; CDR3nt: TGCAGTGCTAGGGGCCCTAGCGGGAGTAGCGCCGGGGAGCTGTTTTTT; CDR3aa: CSARGPSGSSAGELFF
len: 15; abundance: few; d_gene: TRBD2; j_gene: TRBJ2-1; v_gene: TRBV7-2; CDR3nt: TGTGCCAGTCCTAGCGGGAGCAGGTTGTTCAATGAGCAGTTCTTC; CDR3aa: CASPSGSRLFNEQFF
len: 13; abundance: few; d_gene: TRBD1; j_gene: TRBJ2-7; v_gene: TRBV7-9; CDR3nt: TGTGCCAGCAGCTTAAGGGACAGGGAAGGGCAGTACTTC; CDR3aa: CASSLRDREGQYF
len: 17; abundance: .; d_gene: TRBD1; j_gene: TRBJ1-1; v_gene: TRBV6-6; CDR3nt: TGTGCCAGCAGTCCACAAGAGGGACAGGTCATGAACACTGAAGCTTTCTTT; CDR3aa: CASSPQEGQVMNTEAFF
len: 17; abundance: few; d_gene: TRBD1; j_gene: TRBJ2-5; v_gene: TRBV6-1; CDR3nt: TGTGCCAGCAGTGAAGGCGTCGCTCGACAGGGGGAAGAGACCCAGTACTTC; CDR3aa: CASSEGVARQGEETQYF
len: 13; abundance: few; d_gene: .; j_gene: TRBJ2-7; v_gene: TRBV4-1; CDR3nt: TGCGCCAGCAGCCTACAGCTCTTGGGCGAGCAGTACTTC; CDR3aa: CASSLQLLGEQYF
len: 13; abundance: few; d_gene: .; j_gene: TRBJ2-5; v_gene: TRBV5-1; CDR3nt: TGCGCCAGCAGCGCTACTACCCAAGAGACCCAGTACTTC; CDR3aa: CASSATTQETQYF
len: 14; abundance: few; d_gene: .; j_gene: TRBJ1-2; v_gene: TRBV5-4; CDR3nt: TGTGCCAGCTTGGAGAAGGGAGTCAACTATGGCTACACCTTC; CDR3aa: CASLEKGVNYGYTF
len: 13; abundance: many; d_gene: .; j_gene: TRBJ2-7; v_gene: TRBV20-1; CDR3nt: TGCAGTGCTAGAGTAACAGGTTTCCACGAGCAGTACTTC; CDR3aa: CSARVTGFHEQYF
len: 12; abundance: .; d_gene: .; j_gene: TRBJ2-7; v_gene: TRBV2; CDR3nt: TGTGCCAGCAGTGAACAGTACTACGAGCAGTACTTC; CDR3aa: CASSEQYYEQYF
len: 14; abundance: .; d_gene: TRBD1; j_gene: TRBJ2-1; v_gene: TRBV7-7; CDR3nt: TGTGCTAGCAGTTCCGGGACAGGGGGCAATGAGCAGTTCTTC; CDR3aa: CASSSGTGGNEQFF
len: 17; abundance: .; d_gene: TRBD1; j_gene: TRBJ1-1; v_gene: TRBV9; CDR3nt: TGTGCCAGCAGCTCACCGGGACAGGCCTATTGGGACACTGAAGCTTTCTTT; CDR3aa: CASSSPGQAYWDTEAFF
len: 18; abundance: once; d_gene: .; j_gene: TRBJ1-2; v_gene: TRBV6-1; CDR3nt: TGTGCCAGCAGTGAAGCGCTGAGGGAAAGAGGAGCTAACTATGGCTACACCTTC; CDR3aa: CASSEALRERGANYGYTF
len: 14; abundance: few; d_gene: TRBD2; j_gene: TRBJ2-7; v_gene: TRBV20-1; CDR3nt: TGCAGTGCTAGTGATTTAGCGGGGGGGGACGAGCAGTACTTC; CDR3aa: CSASDLAGGDEQYF
len: 14; abundance: few; d_gene: .; j_gene: TRBJ2-7; v_gene: TRBV12-3/TRBV12-4; CDR3nt: TGTGCCACCAACCAAGGAGGAGATAACTACGAGCAGTACTTC; CDR3aa: CATNQGGDNYEQYF
len: 19; abundance: .; d_gene: TRBD2; j_gene: TRBJ2-3; v_gene: TRBV5-1; CDR3nt: TGCGCCAGCAGCTTGGCCATCAGCACCCAAGCGGGGGGAAAAGATACGCAGTATTTT; CDR3aa: CASSLAISTQAGGKDTQYF
len: 17; abundance: few; d_gene: .; j_gene: TRBJ2-7; v_gene: TRBV7-2; CDR3nt: TGTGCCAGCAGCTTAGGCCGTATTGAGGGGTGGGGCTACGAGCAGTACTTC; CDR3aa: CASSLGRIEGWGYEQYF
len: 14; abundance: .; d_gene: TRBD2; j_gene: TRBJ2-5; v_gene: TRBV7-6; CDR3nt: TGTGCCAGCAGCTTCGGGGGGTCCCAAGAGACCCAGTACTTC; CDR3aa: CASSFGGSQETQYF
len: 12; abundance: many; d_gene: .; j_gene: TRBJ2-2; v_gene: TRBV9; CDR3nt: TGTGCCAGCAGCGTTAGGTCCCGGGAGCTGTTTTTT; CDR3aa: CASSVRSRELFF